What follows describes a single TCR beta chain. The target antigen is unknown. The data are from a study of blood T cells in healthy people across ages. Germline CDR1 is DFQATT and CDR2 is SNEGSKA (reference sequence). The CDR3 covers 15 residues. Findings of the study overall: Diversity estimated from one million T cells was considered an underestimate.

Primed by a sample-barcoded 5' primer and a J-beta primer mix, a second PCR proceeded for roughly 7 to 11 cycles. Each CDR3 protein is one row after TCRdb ran MiXCR on the 5' RACE reads. The profile covers about 1,400,000 distinct CDR3 sequences, with 55% to 75% appearing a single time and roughly 6.3% taken by the ten largest. Sequenced sample: blood. The chain couples TRBV20-1 to TRBJ2-5; 10 bases map to TRBD2. The J call is in doubt because the DNA end fits TRBJ2-7 better. This clonotype was sampled from a man aged 18 to 30 in good health. In DNA form, the CDR3 reads TGCAGTGCTAGCGGGCCTAGCGGGAGTGTTTACGAGCAGTACTTC. Encoded protein: CSASGPSGSVYEQYF.